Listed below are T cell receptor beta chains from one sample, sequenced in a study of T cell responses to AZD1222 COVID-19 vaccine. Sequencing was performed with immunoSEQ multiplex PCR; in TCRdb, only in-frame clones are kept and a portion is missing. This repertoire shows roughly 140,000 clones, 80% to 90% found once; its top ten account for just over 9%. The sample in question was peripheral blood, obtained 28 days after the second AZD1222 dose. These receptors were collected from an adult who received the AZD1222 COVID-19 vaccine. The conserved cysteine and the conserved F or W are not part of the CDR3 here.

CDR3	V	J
ASSLATPGQGNTIY	TRBV5-1	TRBJ1-3
ASSVQGYTEAF	TRBV2	TRBJ1-1
ASSQDSAASSYNEQF	TRBV4-3	TRBJ2-1
ASSQEGYSNQPQH	TRBV23-1	TRBJ1-5
ASSLSREGF	TRBV28	TRBJ1-1
ASSVDLDAGGSQY	TRBV9	TRBJ2-5
ASSPPNTDTQY	TRBV12-3/TRBV12-4	TRBJ2-3
ASSLGGQGPTNEKLF	TRBV7-9	TRBJ1-4
ASSLNRYAEAF	TRBV27	TRBJ1-1
ASSEARKTQY	TRBV6-1	TRBJ2-5
ASSQLLTGNTEAF	TRBV4-3	TRBJ1-1
ASSTSGPEQF	TRBV12-3/TRBV12-4	TRBJ2-1
ASSLVRETQY	TRBV5-4	TRBJ2-5